Presented here are 4 T cell receptor beta chains from one specimen sequenced in a study of CD8 T cells in ankylosing spondylitis. TCRdb re-derived calls from the 5' RACE reads in MiXCR, one entry per CDR3 protein. The sample lists over 100,000 distinct CDR3 sequences; roughly 7.3% were seen once. Sequencing used blood, either unsorted or a sorted T cell fraction (not recorded which). The receptors stem from a male donor with ankylosing spondylitis or in good health (not recorded which).

In this sample, this clonotype turned up many times. The chain carries TRBV20-1 and TRBJ2-7; 13 bases match TRBD2. Germline-derived CDR1 and CDR2 are DFQATT and SNEGSKA (reference sequence). This CDR3 comprises 16 residues. V was clipped by 3 bases and J by 4 bases; unmatched bases: 9. CDR3 region: CSASPLTSGGTYEQYF. The CDR3 DNA is TGCAGTGCTAGCCCTTTGACTAGCGGGGGGACGTACGAGCAGTACTTC.

This clonotype was detected many times. This chain joins TRBV2 and TRBJ2-1, with a weak D call TRBD1 (6 bases). CDR1 and CDR2 (germline): SNHLY, FYNNEI. The CDR3 runs to 13 residues. Trimming stripped 6 bases from V and 5 bases from J, with 11 bases between. CDR3 residues: CASRQGLDNEQFF. The CDR3 DNA reads as TGTGCCAGCAGACAGGGTTTAGACAATGAGCAGTTCTTC.

This clonotype was counted ten times or more. The rearrangement uses TRBV28 and TRBJ2-7; the D gene is possibly TRBD2 (6 bases). The CDR3 is 16 amino acids. The germline V gene encodes CDR1 MDHEN and CDR2 SYDVKM. V dropped 5 bases and J dropped 0 bases, with 17 bases sitting between them. The CDR3 is CASSLRGGARSYEQYF. The CDR3 coding sequence is TGTGCCAGCAGTCTACGAGGCGGGGCCCGCTCCTACGAGCAGTACTTC. The variable domain in full, completed from reference TRBV28 and TRBJ2-7, reads DVKVTQSSRYLVKRTGEKVFLECVQDMDHENMFWYRQDPGLGLRLIYFSYDVKMKEKGDIPEGYSVSREKKERFSLILESASTNQTSMYLCASSLRGGARSYEQYFGPGTRLTVT.

This clonotype was picked up many times. This chain joins TRBV5-6 and TRBJ2-5, with 8 positions matching TRBD2. The CDR3 spans 15 residues. With V trimmed by 0 bases and J by 5 bases, 6 bases remained unmatched. Per the germline V gene, CDR1 is SGHDT and CDR2 is YYEEEE. In DNA, the CDR3 is TGTGCCAGCAGCTTGGTAGGGACTAGTTATGAGACCCAGTACTTC. This translates into CASSLVGTSYETQYF.